The clone carrying this T cell receptor (beta chain) was found many times. As yet, its antigen is unknown. CD25-based Treg depletion was applied to purified naive CD4+ T cells. The CDR3 has 12 amino acids. The germline V and J ends were trimmed by 6 bases and 1 base, with 7 bases remaining between them. Findings and caveats of the study: The larger-cohort validation was restricted to a single TCR beta V-J rearrangement rather than whole repertoires. Tumor Treg TCRs overlapped most with tumor naive CD4+ cells.

Constant-region reverse primers amplified full-length variable regions, followed by semi-nested Nested Universal Primer A PCR. Using its own MiXCR run on the 5' RACE reads, TCRdb lists one record per CDR3 protein. Found here are approximately 47,000 distinct CDR3 sequences, 28% of them singletons; the top ten hold about 2.2%. Sequenced: naive CD4+ T cells sorted from blood. Described subset: naive CD4+ T cells, CD4+CD45RA+CD25-. The clonotype comes from a female donor with breast cancer. The chain uses TRBV12-3 or TRBV12-4 and TRBJ2-7; D gene ambiguous. CDR3 DNA: TGTGCCAGCAGCCGTCGTTCCTACGAGCAGTACTTC. Its translation: CASSRRSYEQYF.